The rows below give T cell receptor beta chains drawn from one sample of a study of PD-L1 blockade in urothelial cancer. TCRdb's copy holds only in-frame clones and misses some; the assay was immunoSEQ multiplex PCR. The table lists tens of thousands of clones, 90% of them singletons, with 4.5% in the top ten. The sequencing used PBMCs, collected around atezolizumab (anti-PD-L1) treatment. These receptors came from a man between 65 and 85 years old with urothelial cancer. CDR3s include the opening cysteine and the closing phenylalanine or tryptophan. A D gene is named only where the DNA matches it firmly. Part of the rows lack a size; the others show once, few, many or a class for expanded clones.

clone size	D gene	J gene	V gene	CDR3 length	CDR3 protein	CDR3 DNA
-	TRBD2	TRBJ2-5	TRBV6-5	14	CASSPRVGGTAQYF	TGTGCCAGCAGTCCCCGAGTGGGGGGGACGGCCCAGTACTTC
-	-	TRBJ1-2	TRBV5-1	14	CASTPSPGNYGYTF	TGCGCCAGCACCCCTTCCCCAGGGAACTATGGCTACACCTTC
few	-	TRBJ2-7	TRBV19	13	CASSEGVPYEQYF	TGTGCCAGTAGCGAGGGGGTCCCCTACGAGCAGTACTTC
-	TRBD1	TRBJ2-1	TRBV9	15	CASSPRTGFSDEQFF	TGTGCCAGCAGCCCCCGGACAGGGTTTTCGGATGAGCAGTTCTTC
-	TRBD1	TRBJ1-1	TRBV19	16	CASSIGRTGLNTEAFF	TGTGCCAGTAGTATAGGACGGACAGGGCTGAACACTGAAGCTTTCTTT
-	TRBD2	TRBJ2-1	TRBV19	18	CASRAGLAGGGSYNEQFF	TGTGCCAGTAGAGCGGGACTAGCGGGAGGAGGGTCCTACAATGAGCAGTTCTTC
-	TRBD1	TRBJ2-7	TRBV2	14	CASSDQGQGYEQYF	TGTGCCAGCAGTGATCAGGGACAGGGGTACGAGCAGTACTTC
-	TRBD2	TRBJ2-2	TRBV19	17	CASSPRSGSGNTGELFF	TGTGCCAGTAGCCCCAGGAGCGGGAGCGGAAACACCGGGGAGCTGTTTTTT
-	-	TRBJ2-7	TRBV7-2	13	CASSLFESGTKLF	TGTGCCAGCAGCTTATTCGAATCCGGGACAAAACTATTC
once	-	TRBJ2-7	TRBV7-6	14	CASSPRQSSYEQYF	TGTGCCAGCAGCCCTCGACAGAGCTCCTACGAGCAGTACTTC
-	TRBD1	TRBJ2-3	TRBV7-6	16	CASSLGPTGGTDTQYF	TGTGCCAGCAGCTTAGGGCCTACAGGGGGCACAGATACGCAGTATTTT
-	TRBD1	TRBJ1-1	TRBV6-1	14	CASRRQGEGTEAFF	TGTGCCAGCAGGAGACAGGGAGAGGGCACTGAAGCTTTCTTT
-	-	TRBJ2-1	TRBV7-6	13	CASSLVRDREQFF	TGTGCCAGCAGCTTGGTGCGGGATCGGGAGCAGTTCTTC
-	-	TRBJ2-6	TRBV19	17	CASSIFGTFSGANVLTF	TGTGCCAGTAGTATTTTTGGCACCTTCTCTGGGGCCAACGTCCTGACTTTC
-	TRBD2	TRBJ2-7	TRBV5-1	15	CASSLGASGSEEQYF	TGCGCCAGCAGCTTGGGGGCTAGCGGGAGTGAAGAGCAGTACTTC
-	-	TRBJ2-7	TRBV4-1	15	CASSQGTGFTYEQYF	TGCGCCAGCAGCCAAGGAACAGGGTTTACCTACGAGCAGTACTTC
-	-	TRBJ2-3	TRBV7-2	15	CASSSGRTSTDTQYF	TGTGCCAGCAGCTCAGGGAGGACCAGCACAGATACGCAGTATTTT
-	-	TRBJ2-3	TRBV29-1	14	CSVLRSGAPDTQYF	TGCAGCGTTTTAAGATCAGGGGCCCCAGATACGCAGTATTTT
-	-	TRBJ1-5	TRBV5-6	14	CASSLGQTDQPQHF	TGTGCCAGCAGCTTGGGACAGACAGATCAGCCCCAGCATTTT
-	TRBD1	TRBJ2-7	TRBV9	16	CASSVTPNPQGYEQYF	TGTGCCAGCAGCGTCACTCCAAATCCACAGGGGTACGAGCAGTACTTC
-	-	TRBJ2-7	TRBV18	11	CASSAGTEQYF	TGTGCCAGCTCAGCCGGGACAGAGCAGTACTTC
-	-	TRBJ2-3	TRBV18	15	CASSPQAQGLDTQYF	TGTGCCAGCTCACCACAGGCCCAGGGCCTAGATACGCAGTATTTT
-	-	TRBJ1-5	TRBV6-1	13	CASSEMEAQPQHF	TGTGCCAGCAGTGAAATGGAGGCACAGCCCCAGCATTTT
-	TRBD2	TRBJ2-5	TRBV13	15	CASAQSVAGGETQYF	TGTGCCAGTGCCCAATCGGTAGCGGGAGGAGAGACCCAGTACTTC
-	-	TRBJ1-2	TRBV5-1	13	CASSPESVTGYTF	TGCGCCAGCAGCCCGGAAAGCGTAACAGGCTACACCTTC
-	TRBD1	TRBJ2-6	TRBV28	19	CASSSPRQGRTPGANVLTF	TGTGCCAGCAGTTCCCCGCGACAGGGGAGGACGCCTGGGGCCAACGTCCTGACTTTC